The 28 T cell receptor beta chains in this list originate from one sample, sequenced in a study of blood T cells in healthy people across ages. Combining a sample-barcoded 5' primer with a J-beta primer mix, a second PCR ran for about 6 to 12 cycles. TCRdb independently ran MiXCR on the 5' RACE reads; one entry per CDR3 protein. The sample lists around 870,000 distinct CDR3 sequences, more than 25% occurring once. Input material: blood. All receptors come from an elderly woman in good health.

The rearrangement links TRBV6-5 to TRBJ2-3, with D perhaps being TRBD1 or TRBD2 (6 bases each). The germline V gene has CDR1 MNHEY and CDR2 SVGAGI. The CDR3 runs 13 residues. Trimming shortened V by 6 bases and J by 3 bases, and 10 bases separated the two germline ends. CDR3 DNA: TGTGCCAGCAGAACAGGGAGGACAGATACGCAGTATTTT. It codes for CASRTGRTDTQYF.

CDR3 residues: CASSYSSRGQYGYTF. The CDR3 DNA sequence: TGTGCCAGCAGTTACTCGTCGCGGGGGCAGTATGGCTACACCTTC. The chain recombines TRBV6-6 with TRBJ1-2; D possibly corresponds to TRBD1 (6 bases). Germline CDR1 is MNHNY and CDR2 is SVGAGI (reference sequence). This CDR3 contains 15 residues. Trimming shortened V by 0 bases and J by 5 bases, and 13 bases separated the two germline ends.

This clonotype was counted only a few times. Just one base apart from a much larger clone, this may be a read error. The chain links TRBV9 to TRBJ2-1; no clear D gene. In germline, CDR1 is SGDLS, CDR2 YYNGEE. The CDR3 is 14 amino acids. Trimming left V 0 bases short and J 13 bases short, with 17 bases between. This chain's CDR3 is CASSVATIAETQFF. CDR3 nucleotide sequence: TGTGCCAGCAGCGTAGCTACGATAGCAGAGACCCAGTTCTTC.

In its sample, this clonotype was seen a few times. The J gene is TRBJ1-2, the V gene TRBV5-1; unclear D gene. V lost 0 bases, J lost 4 bases, and 19 bases lay in between. The CDR3 runs to 17 residues. The V gene's germline CDR1 is SGHRS and CDR2 YFSETQ. The CDR3 coding sequence is TGCGCCAGCAGCTTGGAAGCCCTCATACCGGGTAGCTATGGCTACACCTTC. Encoded protein: CASSLEALIPGSYGYTF.

The rearrangement links TRBV7-8 to TRBJ1-2; D might be TRBD1 (6 bases). Trimming cost V 2 bases and J 6 bases, with 13 bases left between them. Germline-derived CDR1 and CDR2 are SGHVS and FQNEAQ. This CDR3 has 14 residues. The CDR3 DNA follows: TGTGCCAGCAGCTTACATTCAGGGGTCGATGGCTACACCTTC. As protein: CASSLHSGVDGYTF.

This clonotype was seen ten or more times. The rearrangement joins TRBV7-8 to TRBJ2-3, with TRBD2 identical over 7 bases. The CDR3 is 18 amino acids. Trimming removed 2 bases from V and 0 bases from J; junction bases left unmatched: 11. Per the germline V gene, CDR1 is SGHVS and CDR2 is FQNEAQ. CDR3 in amino acids: CASSLLAVLAVSTDTQYF. CDR3 sequence (DNA): TGTGCCAGCAGCTTACTAGCCGTGCTAGCGGTGAGCACAGATACGCAGTATTTT.

This clonotype was observed at least ten times. J is TRBJ1-6 and V is TRBV6-5; D remains unclear. Trimming removed 4 bases from V and 7 bases from J, with 8 bases in between. Germline V gene data show CDR1 as MNHEY and CDR2 as SVGAGI. The CDR3 runs 13 residues. CDR3 sequence (DNA): TGTGCCAGCAGTTGGGGTGGGAATTCACCCCTCCACTTT. Its translation: CASSWGGNSPLHF.

This sequence joins TRBV29-1 and TRBJ2-3; D uncertain. Germline V lookup: CDR1 SQVTM, CDR2 ANQGSEA. Trimming cost V 5 bases and J 0 bases, with 12 bases left between them. The CDR3 has 14 residues. The CDR3 sequence is CSVSARLSTDTQYF. In nucleotides, the CDR3 is TGCAGCGTTTCGGCACGGCTTAGCACAGATACGCAGTATTTT.

This clonotype was recorded at least ten times. The CDR3 DNA reads TGTGCCAGCTCACCTAGGCGGCTCTCTGGGGCCAACGTCCTGACTTTC. This sequence encodes CASSPRRLSGANVLTF. V is TRBV18 and J is TRBJ2-6; D uncertain. This CDR3 has 16 amino acids. V lost 3 bases and J lost 0, with 9 bases in between. Germline CDR1 reads KGHSH; CDR2 reads LQKENI.

This rearrangement joins TRBV19 to TRBJ2-7; 10 positions agree with TRBD1. V was pared by 4 bases and J by 2 bases, with 11 bases of the junction left unmatched. This CDR3 has 17 amino acids. CDR1 LNHDA and CDR2 SQIVND come from the germline V gene (reference sequence). For the CDR3, the DNA is TGTGCCAGTAGTACGGGACAGGGGTTAGGAGGAACCTACGAGCAGTACTTC. It is translated as CASSTGQGLGGTYEQYF.

The chain carries TRBV5-1 and TRBJ2-3; D is tentatively TRBD1 or TRBD2 (5 bases each). Germline loops: CDR1 SGHRS, CDR2 YFSETQ. This CDR3 contains 17 residues. V was trimmed by 0 bases and J by 9 bases, leaving 23 bases between them. Here the CDR3 DNA reads TGCGCCAGCAGCTTGGCCTTCCGGGACGGAGTTGGGGACACGCAGTATTTT. Translating gives CASSLAFRDGVGDTQYF.

About this clonotype: This may come from a read error, since a much larger clone is one base off. J is TRBJ2-5 and V is TRBV7-2, with 8 bases that match TRBD1. This CDR3 region has 16 residues. Germline V CDR1 and CDR2: SGHTA, FQGNSA. The CDR3 loop reads CAGSLLPPGGAGTQYF. In nucleotides, the CDR3 is TGTGCCGGCAGCTTACTCCCCCCAGGGGGCGCCGGGACCCAGTACTTC.

Turning to this clonotype: A much larger clone sits a single nucleotide away, making a read error possible. This chain uses TRBV20-1 with TRBJ2-1, with D perhaps TRBD2 (7 bases). The CDR3 spans 14 residues. The V end was cut by 2 bases, the J end by 9 bases, with 17 bases between. Germline values: CDR1 DFQATT, CDR2 SNEGSKA (reference sequence). For the CDR3, the DNA is TGCAGTGCTAGATGGGGGGGCGCAGTCAGTGAGCAGTTCTTC. Residues: CSARWGGAVSEQFF.

About this clonotype: A single base separates this from a much larger clone, so it may be a read error. Here the CDR3 reads CASGIAGNEQFF. CDR3 nucleotides: TGTGCCAGCGGGATAGCGGGGAATGAGCAGTTCTTC. The chain couples TRBV12-3 or TRBV12-4 to TRBJ2-1, with 8 bases fitting TRBD2. V lost 8 bases, J lost 7 bases, and 4 bases stayed unmatched. The CDR3 length is 12 residues.

This clonotype was recorded many times. This chain uses TRBV14 with TRBJ2-7; maybe TRBD1 (5 bases). Germline V CDR1 and CDR2: SGHDN, FVKESK. V was clipped by 0 bases and J by 9 bases, with 9 bases between them. The CDR3 runs to 12 residues. The CDR3 is CASSQEWTPQYF. The CDR3 nucleotides read TGTGCCAGCAGCCAAGAGTGGACACCGCAGTACTTC.

For this clonotype: This could be a read error, since a much larger clone is one nucleotide away. This sequence joins TRBV6-2 or TRBV6-3 and TRBJ2-7; D is unresolved. The CDR3 sequence is 13 residues long. V shed 2 bases and J shed 4 bases, with 9 bases lying between them. The V gene's germline CDR1 is MNHEY and CDR2 SVGEGT. The CDR3 is CASSYMARYEQYF. In DNA, the CDR3 is TGTGCCAGCAGTTACATGGCACGTTACGAGCAGTACTTC.

This clonotype was seen ten or more times. The genes are TRBV7-9 and TRBJ1-2; maybe TRBD1 (6 bases). V was shortened by 1 base and J by 4 bases, with 10 bases between the two germline ends. This CDR3 is built from 14 residues. Germline CDR1 is SEHNR and CDR2 is FQNEAQ (reference sequence). CDR3 DNA sequence: TGTGCCAGCAGCTTAGTTCAGGGGACCTATGGCTACACCTTC. It encodes CASSLVQGTYGYTF.

The chain combines TRBV29-1 with TRBJ1-2; a possible D gene is TRBD1 (5 bases). Trimming pared 0 bases from V and 5 bases from J, leaving 10 bases between. Germline values: CDR1 SQVTM, CDR2 ANQGSEA. CDR3 length equals 13 residues. CDR3 region: CSVEENWGYGYTF. The DNA of the CDR3 is TGCAGCGTTGAAGAGAACTGGGGGTATGGCTACACCTTC.

This clonotype was counted at least ten times. The chain joins TRBV9 to TRBJ2-7, with 10 bases that match TRBD1. V shed 3 bases and J 6 bases; nucleotides not matched to a gene: 9. The germline gives CDR1 SGDLS, CDR2 YYNGEE. The CDR3 loop spans 15 amino acids. The CDR3 region is CASSALGDRGAEQYF. In DNA, the CDR3 is TGTGCCAGCAGCGCCCTCGGGGACAGGGGCGCCGAGCAGTACTTC. The variable domain in full, completed from reference TRBV9 and TRBJ2-7, reads DSGVTQTPKHLITATGQRVTLRCSPRSGDLSVYWYQQSLDQGLQFLIQYYNGEERAKGNILERFSAQQFPDLHSELNLSSLELGDSALYFCASSALGDRGAEQYFGPGTRLTVT.

The chain combines TRBV9 with TRBJ2-3, with no clear D. The V end lost 0 bases, the J end lost 3 bases, and 11 bases lay between the germline ends. The germline CDR1 and CDR2 sequences are SGDLS and YYNGEE. The CDR3 length is 15 residues. The CDR3 loop reads CASSVARGTTDTQYF. Here the CDR3 DNA reads TGTGCCAGCAGCGTAGCTAGAGGCACGACAGATACGCAGTATTTT.

On this clonotype itself: Just one base apart from a much larger clone, this may be a read error. This chain connects TRBV25-1 to TRBJ2-1; a weak D match, TRBD2 (5 bases). The germline V gene has CDR1 MGHDK and CDR2 SYGVNS. The CDR3 runs to 13 residues. V shed 3 bases and J shed 15 bases, with 18 bases lying between them. The CDR3 DNA reads TGTGCCAGCAGTGAGGGCGGGCCCAGCAGGCGGTTCTTC. As protein: CASSEGGPSRRFF.

The sample holds many counts of this clonotype. J is TRBJ1-6 and V is TRBV27, with 7 bases lining up with TRBD1. The V gene end was trimmed by 1 base and the J gene end by 9 bases; junction bases not matched to a gene: 9. This CDR3 region has 16 residues. The germline CDR1 and CDR2 sequences are MNHEY and SMNVEV (reference sequence). The CDR3 nucleotides are TGTGCCAGCAGTTTATACGGAGACAGGGTTAGTTCACCCCTCCACTTT. Protein product: CASSLYGDRVSSPLHF.

Turning to this clonotype: One base away lies a much larger clone, so this may be a sequencing read error. The chain employs TRBV5-1 and TRBJ2-1; D remains unclear. V was shortened by 0 bases and J by 5 bases, with 9 bases between the two germline ends. Germline V gene sequence: CDR1 SGHRS, CDR2 YFSETQ. The CDR3 loop spans 14 amino acids. CDR3 nucleotide sequence: TGCGCCAGCAGCTTGGGTAGCTTACACAATGAGCAGTTCTTC. Protein: CASSLGSLHNEQFF.

This clonotype was seen just once. The chain couples TRBV20-1 to TRBJ2-5; 13 nucleotides match TRBD2. The last part of the DNA fits TRBJ2-7 better; the J call may be wrong. The CDR3 is made up of 15 amino acids. The germline gives CDR1 DFQATT, CDR2 SNEGSKA (reference sequence). DNA of the CDR3: TGCAGTGCCCGGACCCGGACTAGCGGGGGAGACGAGCAGTACTTC. Protein sequence: CSARTRTSGGDEQYF.

This clonotype has more than one count but fewer than ten. The chain employs TRBV29-1 and TRBJ2-1, with D possibly TRBD2 on 5 matching bases. The ends were cut back, 0 bases at V and 5 bases at J, with 8 bases in the middle. The CDR3 loop spans 13 amino acids. Looked up from germline, CDR1 is SQVTM and CDR2 is ANQGSEA. CDR3 nucleotides: TGCAGCGTTGAAGATCTGGAGGACAATGAGCAGTTCTTC. Its translation: CSVEDLEDNEQFF.

This clonotype was detected many times. The chain recombines TRBV29-1 with TRBJ2-7, with D perhaps matching TRBD1 (8 bases). The V end lost 5 bases, the J end lost 2 bases, and 22 bases lay between the germline ends. CDR1 and CDR2 from the germline V gene are SQVTM and ANQGSEA. The CDR3 is 16 residues long. CDR3 in DNA: TGCAGCGTTCAACGATGGGGAGGGACAGGTACCTACGAGCAGTACTTC. Protein: CSVQRWGGTGTYEQYF.

This clonotype was counted ten times or more. This chain connects TRBV20-1 to TRBJ2-5; D perhaps matches TRBD2 (5 bases). The CDR3 has 12 residues. Trimming shortened V by 5 bases and J by 4 bases, and 11 bases separated the two germline ends. Germline assignment: CDR1 DFQATT and CDR2 SNEGSKA (reference sequence). The CDR3 loop reads CSAFAGRETQYF. The CDR3 nucleotides read TGCAGTGCTTTTGCGGGTAGAGAGACCCAGTACTTC.

Notes on this clonotype: This may stem from a read error, because a much larger clone lies one nucleotide away. This rearrangement joins TRBV10-3 to TRBJ2-5, with 7 bases aligning to TRBD1. Judging by the DNA end, TRBJ2-7 fits better; the J call may be wrong. CDR3 length: 13 residues. The germline V gene has CDR1 ENHRY and CDR2 SYGVKD. This CDR3 reads CATAGTDWYEQYF. The CDR3 DNA follows: TGTGCCACCGCCGGGACAGATTGGTACGAGCAGTACTTC.